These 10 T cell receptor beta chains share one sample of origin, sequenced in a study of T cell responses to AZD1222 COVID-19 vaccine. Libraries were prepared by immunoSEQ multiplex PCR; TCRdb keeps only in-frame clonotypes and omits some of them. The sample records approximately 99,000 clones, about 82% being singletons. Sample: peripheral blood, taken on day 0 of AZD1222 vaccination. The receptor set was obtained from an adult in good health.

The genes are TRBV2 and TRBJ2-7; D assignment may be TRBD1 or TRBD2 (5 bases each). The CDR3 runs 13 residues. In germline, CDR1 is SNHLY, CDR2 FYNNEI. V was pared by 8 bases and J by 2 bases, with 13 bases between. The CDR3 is CASATRGAYEQYF. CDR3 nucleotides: TGTGCCAGCGCTACTAGGGGAGCCTACGAGCAGTACTTC.

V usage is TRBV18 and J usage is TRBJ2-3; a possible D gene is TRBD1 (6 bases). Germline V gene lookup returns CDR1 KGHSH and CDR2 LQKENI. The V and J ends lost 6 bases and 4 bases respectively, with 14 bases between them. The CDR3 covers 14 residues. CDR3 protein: CASSPIWGPDTQYF. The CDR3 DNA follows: TGTGCCAGCTCCCCGATTTGGGGGCCAGATACGCAGTATTTT.

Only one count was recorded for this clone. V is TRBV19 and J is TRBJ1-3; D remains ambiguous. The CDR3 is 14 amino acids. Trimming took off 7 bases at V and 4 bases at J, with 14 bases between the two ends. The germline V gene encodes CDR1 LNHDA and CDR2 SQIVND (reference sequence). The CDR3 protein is CASNSETPGNTIYF. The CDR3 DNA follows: TGTGCCAGTAATTCCGAGACTCCAGGAAACACCATATATTTT.

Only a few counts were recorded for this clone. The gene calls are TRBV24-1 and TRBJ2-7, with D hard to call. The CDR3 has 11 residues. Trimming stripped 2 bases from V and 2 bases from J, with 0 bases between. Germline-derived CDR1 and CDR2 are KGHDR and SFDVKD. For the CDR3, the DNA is TGTGCCACCAGTGATTCCTACGAGCAGTACTTC. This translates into CATSDSYEQYF.

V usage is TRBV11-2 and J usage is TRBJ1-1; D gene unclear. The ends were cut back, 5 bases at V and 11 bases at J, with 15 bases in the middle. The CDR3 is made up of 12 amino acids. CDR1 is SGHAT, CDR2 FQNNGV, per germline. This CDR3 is CASSHSPDVAFF. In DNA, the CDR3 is TGTGCCAGCAGCCATTCTCCGGACGTGGCTTTCTTT. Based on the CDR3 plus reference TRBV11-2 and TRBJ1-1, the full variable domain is EAGVAQSPRYKIIEKRQSVAFWCNPISGHATLYWYQQILGQGPKLLIQFQNNGVVDDSQLPKDRFSAERLKGVDSTLKIQPAKLEDSAVYLCASSHSPDVAFFGQGTRLTVV.

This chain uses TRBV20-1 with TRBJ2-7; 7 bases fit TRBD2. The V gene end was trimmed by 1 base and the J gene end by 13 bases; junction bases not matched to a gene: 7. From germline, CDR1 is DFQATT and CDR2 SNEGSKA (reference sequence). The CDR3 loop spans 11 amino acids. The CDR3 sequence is CSARGGGSAYF. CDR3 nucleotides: TGCAGTGCTAGAGGGGGGGGATCGGCCTACTTC.

The CDR3 DNA is TGTGCCAGTAGTATAGGCACAACAGGGGGGACTGAAGCTTTCTTT. This gives the protein CASSIGTTGGTEAFF. The chain carries TRBV19 and TRBJ1-1; 8 bases match TRBD1. CDR3 size: 15 residues. The trim removed 1 base at V and 5 bases at J, leaving 6 bases unmatched. Germline CDR1 LNHDA, CDR2 SQIVND (reference sequence).

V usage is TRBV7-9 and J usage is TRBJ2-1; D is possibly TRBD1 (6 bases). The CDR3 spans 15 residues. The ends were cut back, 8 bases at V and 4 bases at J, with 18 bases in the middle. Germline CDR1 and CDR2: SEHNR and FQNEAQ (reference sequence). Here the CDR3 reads CASGSTGTSYNEQFF. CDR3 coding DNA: TGTGCCAGCGGAAGCACTGGGACATCTTACAATGAGCAGTTCTTC.

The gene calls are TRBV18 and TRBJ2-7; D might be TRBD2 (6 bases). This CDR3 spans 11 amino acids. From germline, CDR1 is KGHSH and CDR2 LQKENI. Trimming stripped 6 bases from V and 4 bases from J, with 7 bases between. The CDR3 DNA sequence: TGTGCCAGCTCGCGGGATTACGAGCAGTACTTC. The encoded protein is CASSRDYEQYF.

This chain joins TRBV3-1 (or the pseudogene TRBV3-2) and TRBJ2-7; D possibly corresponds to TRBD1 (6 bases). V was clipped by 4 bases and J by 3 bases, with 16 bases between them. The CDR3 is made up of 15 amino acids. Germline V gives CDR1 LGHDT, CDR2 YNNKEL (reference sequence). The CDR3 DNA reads TGTGCCAGCAGCCCACAGGGTGTTGGCTACTACGAGCAGTACTTC. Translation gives CASSPQGVGYYEQYF.